Listed below are T cell receptor beta chains from one sample, sequenced in a study of identifying expanded T cells in peripheral blood. Repertoires were generated with immunoSEQ multiplex PCR, while TCRdb's copy carries only in-frame clones and drops some. The sample holds around 91,000 clones, approximately 90% seen once. Sequenced: blood. The receptors were sampled from a person aged 18 to 70 in good health. CDR3s include the opening cysteine and the closing phenylalanine or tryptophan. D genes are given only for firm matches. Clone size appears in some rows only: once, few, many, or a class for an expanded clone.

V gene,J gene,D gene,clone size,CDR3 protein,CDR3 DNA
TRBV7-9,TRBJ2-7,TRBD2,once,CASSLGLAGVDEQYF,TGTGCCAGCAGCTTGGGACTAGCGGGAGTCGACGAGCAGTACTTC
TRBV7-8,TRBJ2-2,NA,NA,CASSQPGALLFF,TGTGCCAGCAGCCAACCCGGGGCTTTGCTGTTTTTT
TRBV5-4,TRBJ1-6,NA,NA,CASSLDSPYNSPLHF,TGTGCCAGCAGCTTGGACAGCCCCTATAATTCACCCCTCCACTTT
TRBV19,TRBJ2-1,NA,NA,CASSIDAGASINEQFF,TGTGCCAGTAGTATAGATGCAGGGGCCTCGATCAATGAGCAGTTCTTC
TRBV14,TRBJ2-2,NA,once,CASSQDPRANTGELFF,TGTGCCAGCAGCCAAGACCCGCGCGCGAACACCGGGGAGCTGTTTTTT
TRBV5-8,TRBJ2-7,TRBD1,NA,CASSPWGQGDEQYF,TGTGCCAGCAGCCCGTGGGGACAGGGAGACGAGCAGTACTTC
TRBV10-1,TRBJ1-6,NA,NA,CASCSGFDNSPLHF,TGCGCCAGCTGTTCAGGGTTTGATAATTCACCCCTCCACTTT
TRBV14,TRBJ1-3,TRBD1,NA,CASSRDRSSGNTIYF,TGTGCCAGCAGCCGGGACAGGTCCTCTGGAAACACCATATATTTT
TRBV7-9,TRBJ1-1,NA,NA,CASSSYQGHTEAFF,TGTGCCAGCAGCTCCTACCAGGGCCACACTGAAGCTTTCTTT
TRBV5-1,TRBJ1-4,TRBD1,NA,CASSPDRVEKLFF,TGCGCCAGCAGCCCGGACAGGGTTGAAAAACTGTTTTTT
TRBV7-2,TRBJ2-2,NA,NA,CASSRDTGELFF,TGTGCCAGCTCGAGGGACACCGGGGAGCTGTTTTTT
TRBV18,TRBJ1-4,NA,NA,CASSPGSRGGNEKLFF,TGTGCCAGCTCACCCGGTTCACGGGGCGGTAATGAAAAACTGTTTTTT
TRBV6-1,TRBJ1-2,NA,NA,CASRDTGIHGYTF,TGTGCCAGCAGGGATACAGGGATTCATGGCTACACCTTC
TRBV11-2,TRBJ2-1,NA,NA,CASSLGAYNEQFF,TGTGCCAGCAGCTTAGGAGCATACAATGAGCAGTTCTTC
TRBV27,TRBJ1-5,NA,NA,CASSQGGIQPQHF,TGTGCCAGCAGTCAAGGGGGAATTCAGCCCCAGCATTTT
TRBV6-1,TRBJ1-5,NA,once,CASSEDYRQWPQHF,TGTGCCAGCAGTGAAGACTACAGGCAGTGGCCCCAGCATTTT
TRBV11-3,TRBJ2-3,NA,NA,CASSPGRATDTQYF,TGTGCCAGCAGCCCCGGGCGGGCAACGGATACGCAGTATTTT
TRBV5-4,TRBJ2-1,TRBD1,NA,CASSSGQGRYNEQFF,TGTGCCAGCAGCTCGGGACAGGGGCGATACAATGAGCAGTTCTTC
TRBV30,TRBJ1-1,NA,NA,CAWSRGGVVTEAFF,TGTGCCTGGAGTAGAGGAGGGGTGGTCACTGAAGCTTTCTTT
TRBV18,TRBJ2-2,NA,NA,CASSPRRGDTGELFF,TGTGCCAGCTCACCACGGAGGGGTGACACCGGGGAGCTGTTTTTT
TRBV2,TRBJ1-2,TRBD1,NA,CASRGDRDQYGYTF,TGTGCCAGCAGGGGGGACAGGGACCAGTATGGCTACACCTTC
TRBV30,TRBJ1-1,NA,NA,CAWDRNTEAFF,TGTGCCTGGGACAGGAACACTGAAGCTTTCTTT
TRBV7-2,TRBJ1-1,NA,NA,CASSLYENTEAFF,TGTGCCAGCAGCTTATACGAAAACACTGAAGCTTTCTTT
TRBV4-1,TRBJ1-5,NA,NA,CASSRTSNQPQHF,TGCGCCAGCAGCCGCACAAGCAATCAGCCCCAGCATTTT
TRBV2,TRBJ2-3,TRBD2,NA,CASIASGSVDTQYF,TGTGCCAGCATCGCTAGCGGGAGTGTAGATACGCAGTATTTT
TRBV5-1,TRBJ2-1,TRBD1,NA,CASSRDRNYNEQFF,TGCGCCAGCTCCCGGGACAGAAATTACAATGAGCAGTTCTTC
TRBV6-5,TRBJ1-2,NA,NA,CASSYSGRANYGYTF,TGTGCCAGCAGTTACTCCGGGAGAGCTAACTATGGCTACACCTTC
TRBV5-1,TRBJ2-5,NA,NA,CASSFGVGETQYF,TGCGCCAGCAGCTTCGGAGTAGGGGAGACCCAGTACTTC
TRBV11-3,TRBJ1-1,TRBD1,NA,CASSLGQGNTEAFF,TGTGCCAGCAGCTTAGGACAGGGCAACACTGAAGCTTTCTTT
TRBV6-1,TRBJ1-1,NA,NA,CAGSRQSMNTEAFF,TGTGCCGGGTCGAGACAGTCAATGAACACTGAAGCTTTCTTT
TRBV5-1,TRBJ2-2,TRBD2,NA,CASSLAKGGPTGELFF,TGCGCCAGCAGCTTGGCCAAGGGAGGGCCTACCGGGGAGCTGTTTTTT
TRBV10-2,TRBJ2-3,TRBD2,few,CASRSGGASTDTQYF,TGCGCCAGCAGGAGCGGGGGGGCGAGCACAGATACGCAGTATTTT
TRBV5-1,TRBJ1-2,TRBD1,NA,CASSLGTGPEANYGYTF,TGCGCCAGCAGCTTGGGGACAGGGCCAGAAGCTAACTATGGCTACACCTTC
TRBV5-1,TRBJ1-1,TRBD1,NA,CASSFGQGVAEAFF,TGCGCCAGCAGCTTTGGGCAGGGGGTCGCTGAAGCTTTCTTT
TRBV6-4,TRBJ2-2,TRBD1,many,CASSEEGAAGELFF,TGTGCCAGCAGTGAAGAGGGGGCCGCCGGGGAGCTGTTTTTT
TRBV25-1,TRBJ1-2,NA,NA,CASSGRPPVDGYTF,TGTGCCAGCAGCGGGCGACCGCCTGTCGATGGCTACACCTTC
TRBV7-2,TRBJ2-3,TRBD2,NA,CASSAPLGTSGEYTDTQYF,TGTGCCAGCAGCGCACCTCTAGGGACTAGCGGGGAGTACACAGATACGCAGTATTTT
TRBV19,TRBJ2-3,TRBD2,NA,CASSMGGSTHSDTQYF,TGTGCCAGTAGTATGGGCGGGAGCACACATTCAGATACGCAGTATTTT
TRBV7-3,TRBJ2-3,TRBD2,NA,CASSLAGGPSTDTQYF,TGTGCCAGCAGCTTAGCGGGAGGCCCTTCCACAGATACGCAGTATTTT
TRBV7-2,TRBJ1-6,TRBD1,NA,CASSRDSPYPLHF,TGTGCCAGCAGCAGGGACAGCCCTTACCCCCTCCACTTT
TRBV5-1,TRBJ2-3,TRBD2,NA,CASSPVVSGGGADTQYF,TGCGCCAGCAGCCCCGTAGTGTCTGGCGGGGGGGCCGATACGCAGTATTTT
TRBV7-9,TRBJ1-2,TRBD1,NA,CASSRLQGASGGYTF,TGTGCCAGCAGCCGTCTACAGGGGGCTTCCGGTGGCTACACCTTC